This passage covers 26 T cell receptor beta chains from one sample sequenced in a study of blood T cells in healthy people across ages (dated by TCRdb to between 2014 and 2017). The library was produced with 5' RACE. Sequencing was carried out with an Illumina HiSeq 2500. A second PCR of about 7 to 12 cycles was run with a J-beta primer mix and a sample-barcoded 5' primer. Starting from the raw public reads, TCRdb applied fastp trimming at Q25, assembled clones with MiXCR and retained in-frame beta chains. Under each unique CDR3 protein, matching rows form one entry showing the most common genes and DNA. This sample has hundreds of thousands of distinct CDR3 sequences in its table, and roughly three fifths of those were observed once. The ten largest clones capture under 30% of the sample. Input material: blood. Every receptor here comes from a man in his forties in good health.

V usage is TRBV27 and J usage is TRBJ2-7, with 9 bases aligning to TRBD1. Germline loops: CDR1 MNHEY, CDR2 SMNVEV (reference sequence). J gave up 3 bases and V 5 bases, and 5 bases lay outside the gene matches. The CDR3 length is 14 residues. Here the CDR3 DNA reads TGTGCCAGCAGTATGACAGGGGGACTCTACGAGCAGTACTTC. Encoded protein: CASSMTGGLYEQYF.

The V gene is TRBV12-3 or TRBV12-4, the J gene TRBJ1-1; no clear D. With 5 bases removed from V and 1 base from J, the gap between germline ends came to 14 bases. The CDR3 has 15 residues. Written as DNA, the CDR3 is TGTGCCAGCAGTCCTGCTTTGGCTCCGAACACTGAAGCTTTCTTT. Protein sequence: CASSPALAPNTEAFF.

V and J are TRBV3-1 and TRBJ1-5; weak D call: TRBD1 (5 bases). Trimming stripped 0 bases from V and 4 bases from J, with 7 bases between. Germline-derived CDR1 and CDR2 are LGHDT and YNNKEL (reference sequence). The CDR3 runs to 14 residues. The CDR3 reads CASSQDKGNQPQHF. The CDR3 bases are TGTGCCAGCAGCCAAGATAAGGGGAATCAGCCCCAGCATTTT.

This chain uses TRBV4-3 with TRBJ2-3; maybe TRBD2 (5 bases). V was shortened by 0 bases and J by 2 bases, with 9 bases between the two germline ends. Germline V lookup: CDR1 LGHNA, CDR2 YSLEER. This CDR3 spans 15 amino acids. CDR3 sequence: CASSQDNGNTDTQYF. CDR3 nucleotides: TGCGCCAGCAGCCAAGATAACGGGAACACAGATACGCAGTATTTT.

This sequence joins TRBV4-2 and TRBJ1-2; possible D gene TRBD1, 5 bases. V was cut by 0 bases and J by 4 bases, with 15 bases left in between. The germline V gene has CDR1 LGHNA and CDR2 YNFKEQ. CDR3 length: 16 residues. CDR3 nucleotides: TGTGCCAGCAGCCAAGACGGAGGTTCTGGGGCCTATGGCTACACCTTC. Amino acid sequence: CASSQDGGSGAYGYTF.

The chain uses TRBV3-1 and TRBJ2-5; TRBD1 matches 8 bases. The CDR3 is 15 residues long. After removal of 1 base from V and 5 bases from J, the junction contained 6 bases not matched to a gene. From germline, CDR1 is LGHDT and CDR2 YNNKEL (reference sequence). The CDR3 region is CASSQGTGRRETQYF. The CDR3 region has the DNA TGTGCCAGCAGCCAAGGGACAGGGAGAAGGGAGACCCAGTACTTC.

The chain combines TRBV9 with TRBJ2-1; D unclear. This CDR3 has 17 amino acids. Germline V gene lookup returns CDR1 SGDLS and CDR2 YYNGEE. V lost 0 bases and J lost 6, with 19 bases in between. DNA of the CDR3: TGTGCCAGCAGCGTAGAGATTAGTCCGAACCGGGCCAATGAGCAGTTCTTC. It translates to CASSVEISPNRANEQFF.

This clonotype was counted only a few times. The chain has TRBV6-2 or TRBV6-3 and TRBJ1-2, with TRBD1 matching 10 bases. CDR1 and CDR2 from the germline V gene are MNHEY and SVGEGT. Losses at the gene ends were 8 bases for V and 4 bases for J; bases not matched to a gene: 7. The CDR3 extends over 14 amino acids. In nucleotides, the CDR3 is TGTGCCAGCGACAGGGGGCTGCGGTCCTATGGCTACACCTTC. Translation gives CASDRGLRSYGYTF.

The rearrangement links TRBV6-5 to TRBJ1-5; no reliable D call. CDR3 size: 18 residues. Trimming cost V 2 bases and J 1 base, with 18 bases left between them. Germline V lookup: CDR1 MNHEY, CDR2 SVGAGI. DNA of the CDR3: TGTGCCAGCAGTTACCCGAAAGTGCAGGTGGCGAGCAATCAGCCCCAGCATTTT. It translates to CASSYPKVQVASNQPQHF.

This clonotype was seen just once. This chain uses TRBV27 with TRBJ1-2, with D possibly TRBD1 on 6 matching bases. The germline gives CDR1 MNHEY, CDR2 SMNVEV (reference sequence). The CDR3 runs 14 residues. Trimming removed 8 bases at V and 4 bases at J, with 17 bases between. The CDR3 region is CASSGGTESYGYTF. The CDR3 DNA sequence: TGTGCCAGCTCCGGGGGCACCGAGTCCTATGGCTACACCTTC.

As DNA, the CDR3 is TGTGCCAGCAGGGCACGGGTAAGCTCCTACGAGCAGTACTTC. The encoded protein is CASRARVSSYEQYF. The J gene is TRBJ2-7, the V gene TRBV6-5; D gene uncertain. Trimming left V 6 bases short and J 0 bases short, with 12 bases between. Per germline, CDR1 MNHEY and CDR2 SVGAGI. CDR3 size: 14 residues.

This clonotype occurred once. With a much larger clone just one base away, this may be a read error. The V gene is TRBV5-1, the J gene TRBJ1-4; TRBD1 matches 11 bases. The length of the CDR3 is 15 residues. The V and J ends lost 4 bases and 9 bases, in that order; junction bases with no gene match: 8. Germline V CDR1 and CDR2: SGHRS, YFSETQ. DNA for the CDR3: TGCGCCAGCAGCCTTGACGGGACAGGGGGTAAAAAACTGTTTTTT. Its translation: CASSLDGTGGKKLFF.

The chain recombines TRBV7-8 with TRBJ1-4; no reliable D call. V lost 5 bases and J 0 bases, leaving 10 bases between the germline ends. Germline V lookup: CDR1 SGHVS, CDR2 FQNEAQ. This CDR3 spans 15 amino acids. In nucleotides, the CDR3 is TGTGCCAGCAGCCCACGTACGACAACTAATGAAAAACTGTTTTTT. Protein product: CASSPRTTTNEKLFF.

V usage is TRBV20-1 and J usage is TRBJ2-2; perhaps TRBD2 as D (6 bases). CDR1 is DFQATT, CDR2 SNEGSKA, per germline (reference sequence). CDR3 size: 17 residues. Trimming took off 6 bases at V and 3 bases at J, with 23 bases between the two ends. CDR3 sequence (DNA): TGCAGTGCCGAGGGTATTTGGGAGACTAGTCACACCGGGGAGCTGTTTTTT. Translated: CSAEGIWETSHTGELFF.

This chain connects TRBV3-1 to TRBJ1-2; D is unresolved. This CDR3 is 15 amino acids long. Germline lookup yields CDR1 LGHDT and CDR2 YNNKEL (reference sequence). V was clipped by 4 bases and J by 6 bases, with 18 bases between them. The CDR3 DNA sequence: TGTGCCAGCAGCCTCCAGTTCTCTTCTACTCATGGCTACACCTTC. This gives the protein CASSLQFSSTHGYTF. Looking up the rest from reference TRBV3-1 and TRBJ1-2 gives the full variable domain: DTAVSQTPKYLVTQMGNDKSIKCEQNLGHDTMYWYKQDSKKFLKIMFSYNNKELIINETVPNRFSPKSPDKAHLNLHINSLELGDSAVYFCASSLQFSSTHGYTFGSGTRLTVV.

The chain links TRBV12-3 or TRBV12-4 to TRBJ2-1; D perhaps matches TRBD1 (5 bases). The length of the CDR3 is 13 residues. The V gene lost 3 bases and the J gene lost 5 bases, with 8 bases spanning the gap. CDR3 nucleotide sequence: TGTGCCAGCAGTTTCGACAGAAACAATGAGCAGTTCTTC. It translates to CASSFDRNNEQFF.

On this clonotype: This sequence may be a read error, since a much larger clone differs from it by one base. This chain links TRBV6-4 with TRBJ2-1; 7 nucleotides match TRBD2. V trimming: 5 bases; J trimming: 4 bases; junction bases outside the gene matches: 8. CDR1 MRHNA and CDR2 SNTAGT come from the germline V gene. The CDR3 is made up of 15 amino acids. The CDR3 DNA follows: TGTGCCAGCAGTAAATGGCGGGGGTCTTACAATGAGCAGTTCTTC. Translating it yields CASSKWRGSYNEQFF.

This clonotype was recorded only once. The rearrangement links TRBV6-1 to TRBJ2-3, with 7 positions matching TRBD1. V shed 4 bases, J shed 7 bases, and the junction held 11 bases outside the gene matches. Germline V gene data show CDR1 as MNHNS and CDR2 as SASEGT. This CDR3 has 15 amino acids. CDR3 sequence (DNA): TGTGCCAGCAGTGGACGACAGGGCTCTTGTAATACGCAGTATTTT. Protein sequence: CASSGRQGSCNTQYF.

This clonotype was counted a single time. The J gene is TRBJ2-5, the V gene TRBV7-9, with 14 bases that match TRBD2. Germline V gives CDR1 SEHNR, CDR2 FQNEAQ (reference sequence). Unmatched junction bases numbered 12, after V lost 1 base and J lost 11 bases. CDR3 length equals 17 residues. CDR3 bases: TGTGCCAGCAGCTTAGTCCTCCAGGGACTAGCGGGAGTTGAGCAGTACTTC. Translating gives CASSLVLQGLAGVEQYF.

This clonotype has only a few counts. This chain connects TRBV6-2 or TRBV6-3 to TRBJ2-7, with D possibly matching TRBD1 (6 bases). V was clipped by 6 bases and J by 0 bases, with 15 bases between them. CDR1 and CDR2 (germline): MNHEY, SVGEGT. The CDR3 extends over 15 amino acids. This CDR3 is CASSKHRVSSYEQYF. The DNA for the CDR3 is TGTGCCAGCAGCAAGCACAGGGTTTCCTCCTACGAGCAGTACTTC.

This chain uses TRBV3-1 with TRBJ2-6, with TRBD2 identical over 14 bases. The germline gives CDR1 LGHDT, CDR2 YNNKEL (reference sequence). This CDR3 has 22 amino acids. Germline trimming cut 5 bases from V and 2 bases from J; bases unmatched to any gene: 17. As DNA, the CDR3 is TGTGCCAGCAGCTCGGCGACTAGCGGGGGGGCAGAAGTAGGAACTGGGGCCAACGTCCTGACTTTC. The encoded protein is CASSSATSGGAEVGTGANVLTF.

Of note for this clonotype: Its ends do not fully match the called genes, so a read error is possible. The rearrangement links TRBV28 to TRBJ1-2; a possible D gene is TRBD1 (5 bases). Germline V gene lookup returns CDR1 MDHEN and CDR2 SYDVKM. The CDR3 contains 12 residues. DNA for the CDR3: TGTGCCAGCAGTAGGGGCCTCTATGGCTACACTTTC. Translating it yields CASSRGLYGYTF.

This clonotype was recorded a few times. The chain couples TRBV29-1 to TRBJ1-2; D ambiguous. This CDR3 has 12 amino acids. The V end lost 4 bases, the J end lost 3 bases, and 9 bases lay between the germline ends. Germline CDR1 and CDR2: SQVTM and ANQGSEA. The CDR3: CSVVGVDYGYTF. Here the CDR3 DNA reads TGCAGCGTTGTTGGCGTGGACTATGGCTACACCTTC.

V is TRBV25-1 and J is TRBJ2-1, with TRBD1 matching 8 bases. The CDR3 covers 13 residues. Germline CDR1 MGHDK, CDR2 SYGVNS. Unmatched junction bases numbered 6, after V lost 2 bases and J lost 12 bases. The CDR3 sequence is CASSEGQGRGQFF. The CDR3 DNA follows: TGTGCCAGCAGTGAAGGACAGGGACGAGGGCAGTTCTTC.

This clonotype was detected a few times. The chain uses TRBV6-5 and TRBJ2-4; a weak D match, TRBD2 (6 bases). Per the germline V gene, CDR1 is MNHEY and CDR2 is SVGAGI. The V end lost 8 bases, the J end lost 4 bases, and 15 bases lay between the germline ends. The CDR3 is 14 residues long. The CDR3 reads CASVAEGAKNIQYF. The CDR3 DNA reads as TGTGCCAGCGTCGCGGAGGGCGCAAAAAACATTCAGTACTTC.

As concerns this clonotype: At one end, the junction sequence differs from germline, possibly due to a read error. V gene TRBV4-2 combines with J gene TRBJ1-1; D not resolved. This CDR3 has 14 residues. Germline assignment: CDR1 LGHNA and CDR2 YNFKEQ. In DNA form, the CDR3 reads TGTGCCAGCAGCCAAGGTGACGTGAACACTGGAGCTTTCTTT. It yields the protein CASSQGDVNTGAFF.